This T cell receptor beta chain derives from a study of cytomegalovirus exposure and HLA in healthy donors. Study conclusions and caveats: Reported findings show TCR beta sequences accurately forecast HLA-A and HLA-B alleles in most subjects. Most TCR sequences proved rare, with some public TCRs found in many donors.

To note about this clone: Its specificity is not known. Other DNA variants within this sample encode the same CDR3.

Primers included in the PCR were 60 Vbeta and 13 Jbeta primers. Sequencing used immunoSEQ multiplex PCR; TCRdb keeps in-frame clones, though not all of them. The sample contains about 200,000 clones, over 60% of which appear only once. The source is a woman aged 25 to 39 in good health and CMV-seropositive. Source material: PBMCs.

The CDR3, as DNA: TGCGCCAGCAGCTCCGGACTAGCGGGAGGGTCGGAGACCCAGTACTTC. Translating it yields CASSSGLAGGSETQYF. The V call is TRBV5-1, the J call TRBJ2-5; TRBD2 aligns across 15 bases. J lost 5 bases, V lost 3 bases, and 5 bases had no gene match. The V gene's germline CDR1 is SGHRS and CDR2 YFSETQ. The CDR3 has 16 residues.